The TCR beta chain under discussion was sequenced for a study of technical replicates of blood from a handful of donors. Assay: immunoSEQ multiplex PCR; the TCRdb copy retains only in-frame clones and omits some. The data hold 70,000 or so clones, with 80% to 95% observed a single time. The sequenced sample consisted of T cells isolated from PBMCs. This receptor was taken from a human donor in good health.

This CDR3 is CASSLVPTDTQYF. In nucleotides, the CDR3 is TGTGCCAGCAGCTTAGTCCCGACAGATACGCAGTATTTT. The chain uses TRBV11-2 and TRBJ2-3; D remains ambiguous. Looked up from germline, CDR1 is SGHAT and CDR2 is FQNNGV. The CDR3 is made up of 13 amino acids. Trimming cost V 1 base and J 3 bases, with 5 bases left between them.